The 17 T cell receptor beta chains in this list originate from one sample, sequenced in a study of blood T cell repertoires in COVID-19. Using immunoSEQ multiplex PCR, the repertoire was profiled, and TCRdb retains in-frame clones only, with some absent. This table has about 250,000 clones, roughly 89% appearing once. Sequenced sample: peripheral blood. The receptors were gathered from a woman in her thirties or forties who had recovered from COVID-19.

V is TRBV6-1 and J is TRBJ2-7; a weak D match, TRBD1 (5 bases). CDR1 is MNHNS and CDR2 is SASEGT in the germline V gene. The germline V and J ends were trimmed by 2 bases and 3 bases, with 5 bases remaining between them. The CDR3 totals 12 residues. The CDR3 reads CASSERGYEQYF. CDR3 DNA: TGTGCCAGCAGTGAAAGGGGCTACGAGCAGTACTTC.

The chain joins TRBV11-2 to TRBJ2-7; 7 bases are a match to TRBD2. Trimming cost V 4 bases and J 0 bases; bases outside gene matches: 12. Germline CDR1 is SGHAT and CDR2 is FQNNGV. The CDR3 has 17 residues. CDR3 region: CASSSRRLAANSYEQYF. The CDR3 DNA sequence: TGTGCCAGCAGCTCCAGACGCCTAGCGGCGAACTCCTACGAGCAGTACTTC. Based on the CDR3 plus reference TRBV11-2 and TRBJ2-7, the full variable domain is EAGVAQSPRYKIIEKRQSVAFWCNPISGHATLYWYQQILGQGPKLLIQFQNNGVVDDSQLPKDRFSAERLKGVDSTLKIQPAKLEDSAVYLCASSSRRLAANSYEQYFGPGTRLTVT.

This clone was recorded only once. V usage is TRBV28 and J usage is TRBJ2-7, with TRBD1 identical over 8 bases. The trim removed 3 bases at V and 4 bases at J, leaving 2 bases unmatched. The length of the CDR3 is 13 residues. Germline-derived CDR1 and CDR2 are MDHEN and SYDVKM. Written as DNA, the CDR3 is TGTGCCAGCAGTTTGACAGGGGTTTACGAGCAGTACTTC. Translation: CASSLTGVYEQYF. The full variable domain, with the rest looked up from reference TRBV28 and TRBJ2-7, is DVKVTQSSRYLVKRTGEKVFLECVQDMDHENMFWYRQDPGLGLRLIYFSYDVKMKEKGDIPEGYSVSREKKERFSLILESASTNQTSMYLCASSLTGVYEQYFGPGTRLTVT.

The chain uses TRBV2 and TRBJ2-5; 8 positions match TRBD1. J gave up 5 bases and V 6 bases, and 17 bases lay outside the gene matches. The CDR3 loop spans 17 amino acids. Looked up from germline, CDR1 is SNHLY and CDR2 is FYNNEI. The CDR3 spells CASRPLLGQGWSETQYF. In DNA form, the CDR3 reads TGTGCCAGCAGACCCCTGCTTGGACAGGGTTGGTCGGAGACCCAGTACTTC.

V usage is TRBV5-1 and J usage is TRBJ2-1, with 11 bases aligning to TRBD2. The CDR3 contains 14 residues. Germline CDR1 and CDR2: SGHRS and YFSETQ. Trimming took 4 bases from V and 6 from J; bases not matched to a gene: 3. The CDR3 sequence: CASSPGTSGNEQFF. The CDR3 nucleotides are TGCGCCAGCAGCCCCGGGACTAGCGGCAATGAGCAGTTCTTC. Using reference TRBV5-1 and TRBJ2-1 for the parts outside the CDR3, the full variable domain is KAGVTQTPRYLIKTRGQQVTLSCSPISGHRSVSWYQQTPGQGLQFLFEYFSETQRNKGNFPGRFSGRQFSNSRSEMNVSTLELGDSALYLCASSPGTSGNEQFFGPGTRLTVL.

The table lists this clone with a count of one. The chain has TRBV3-1 (or the pseudogene TRBV3-2) and TRBJ2-2; TRBD2 matches 11 bases. Looked up from germline, CDR1 is LGHDT and CDR2 is YNNKEL (reference sequence). The CDR3 is 17 amino acids. J was trimmed by 3 bases and V by 4 bases; bases with no gene match: 7. DNA of the CDR3: TGTGCCAGCAGCCCGACCACTAGCGGGAGCTACACCGGGGAGCTGTTTTTT. Protein: CASSPTTSGSYTGELFF.

V gene TRBV6-6 combines with J gene TRBJ2-3; D is unclear. The CDR3 sequence is 15 residues long. Trimming stripped 7 bases from V and 1 base from J, with 15 bases between. Germline values: CDR1 MNHNY, CDR2 SVGAGI (reference sequence). CDR3 nucleotides: TGTGCCAGCAAGGAAGCCACCCTAGGCACAGATACGCAGTATTTT. Its translation: CASKEATLGTDTQYF.

This clone was recorded once. The chain uses TRBV11-1 and TRBJ1-1; 7 bases align to TRBD1. V was pared by 5 bases and J by 4 bases, with 13 bases of the junction left unmatched. From germline, CDR1 is SGHAT and CDR2 FQDESV (reference sequence). The CDR3 is 16 residues long. The CDR3 nucleotides read TGTGCCAGCAGCCCGAGAACGTACAGGGGTACCACTGAAGCTTTCTTT. It specifies CASSPRTYRGTTEAFF.

The chain carries TRBV5-1 and TRBJ2-1; 8 bases are a match to TRBD1. Germline CDR1 is SGHRS and CDR2 is YFSETQ. V shed 3 bases, J shed 1 base, and the junction held 0 bases outside the gene matches. The CDR3 is 14 residues long. CDR3 DNA: TGCGCCAGCAGCTGGACAGGGTCCTACAATGAGCAGTTCTTC. Its protein is CASSWTGSYNEQFF.

To note about this clone: This CDR3 is also generated by other DNA sequences in the sample. V usage is TRBV29-1 and J usage is TRBJ1-1; D is perhaps TRBD1 (5 bases). CDR3 length equals 13 residues. Germline V gives CDR1 SQVTM, CDR2 ANQGSEA. V lost 4 bases and J 2 bases, leaving 11 bases between the germline ends. The CDR3 reads CSVGQTVNTEAFF. CDR3 in DNA: TGCAGCGTTGGACAGACAGTAAACACTGAAGCTTTCTTT.

The rearrangement links TRBV9 to TRBJ1-2; weak D call: TRBD1 (6 bases). Germline V gene data show CDR1 as SGDLS and CDR2 as YYNGEE. Trimming left V 4 bases short and J 1 base short, with 20 bases between. This CDR3 region has 17 residues. The CDR3 bases are TGTGCCAGCAGCCCCCGACAGGTTGGGGCCCTTAACTATGGCTACACCTTC. Its protein is CASSPRQVGALNYGYTF. Full variable domain (rest looked up from reference TRBV9 and TRBJ1-2): DSGVTQTPKHLITATGQRVTLRCSPRSGDLSVYWYQQSLDQGLQFLIQYYNGEERAKGNILERFSAQQFPDLHSELNLSSLELGDSALYFCASSPRQVGALNYGYTFGSGTRLTVV.

The chain combines TRBV29-1 with TRBJ1-1; TRBD1 agrees at 8 bases. Looked up from germline, CDR1 is SQVTM and CDR2 is ANQGSEA. CDR3 length equals 12 residues. As DNA, the CDR3 is TGCAGTGGAGCCGGGACAGGCTATGAAGCTTTCTTT. Its translation: CSGAGTGYEAFF. Supplemented by reference TRBV29-1 and TRBJ1-1, the full variable domain reads SAVISQKPSRDICQRGTSLTIQCQVDSQVTMMFWYRQQPGQSLTLIATANQGSEATYESGFVIDKFPISRPNLTFSTLTVSNMSPEDSSIYLCSGAGTGYEAFFGQGTRLTVV.

The chain has TRBV24-1 and TRBJ2-1; 9 bases align to TRBD2. This CDR3 comprises 13 residues. Germline trimming cut 9 bases from V and 6 bases from J; bases unmatched to any gene: 5. Germline V CDR1 and CDR2: KGHDR, SFDVKD. This chain's CDR3 is CATSGLAFNEQFF. For the CDR3, the DNA is TGTGCCACCTCGGGACTAGCATTCAATGAGCAGTTCTTC.

The chain links TRBV5-1 to TRBJ2-5, with 10 bases that match TRBD2. V lost 6 bases to trimming and J lost 3 bases; unmatched junction nucleotides: 8. Germline V gene lookup returns CDR1 SGHRS and CDR2 YFSETQ. There are 15 residues in the CDR3. The DNA of the CDR3 is TGCGCCAGCAACGAAGGGACTAGCGAGAAAGAGACCCAGTACTTC. As protein: CASNEGTSEKETQYF.

V gene TRBV5-1 combines with J gene TRBJ2-5; 9 bases align to TRBD1. The V segment lost 0 bases and the J segment 5 bases; nucleotides outside the gene matches: 5. The length of the CDR3 is 15 residues. Per the germline V gene, CDR1 is SGHRS and CDR2 is YFSETQ. The CDR3 protein is CASSLALGTGETQYF. The CDR3 DNA sequence: TGCGCCAGCAGCTTGGCGCTCGGGACAGGGGAGACCCAGTACTTC.

The DNA for the CDR3 is TGTGCCAGCAGTGGCAGGGGTACCGGGGAGCTGTTTTTT. It translates to CASSGRGTGELFF. The chain carries TRBV6-2 or TRBV6-3 and TRBJ2-2, with TRBD1 as a possible D gene (6 bases). Germline-derived CDR1 and CDR2 are MNHEY and SVGEGT. The CDR3 has 13 amino acids. Trimming cost V 5 bases and J 5 bases, with 9 bases left between them.

In this sample, this clone turned up once. The chain is built from TRBV28 and TRBJ1-4; 8 nucleotides agree with TRBD1. V trimming: 7 bases; J trimming: 3 bases; junction bases outside the gene matches: 4. The CDR3 spans 14 residues. Germline V gene sequence: CDR1 MDHEN, CDR2 SYDVKM. The CDR3 here is CASTDRGANEKLFF. The CDR3 bases are TGTGCCAGCACAGACAGGGGTGCTAATGAAAAACTGTTTTTT. Using reference TRBV28 and TRBJ1-4 for the parts outside the CDR3, the full variable domain is DVKVTQSSRYLVKRTGEKVFLECVQDMDHENMFWYRQDPGLGLRLIYFSYDVKMKEKGDIPEGYSVSREKKERFSLILESASTNQTSMYLCASTDRGANEKLFFGSGTQLSVL.